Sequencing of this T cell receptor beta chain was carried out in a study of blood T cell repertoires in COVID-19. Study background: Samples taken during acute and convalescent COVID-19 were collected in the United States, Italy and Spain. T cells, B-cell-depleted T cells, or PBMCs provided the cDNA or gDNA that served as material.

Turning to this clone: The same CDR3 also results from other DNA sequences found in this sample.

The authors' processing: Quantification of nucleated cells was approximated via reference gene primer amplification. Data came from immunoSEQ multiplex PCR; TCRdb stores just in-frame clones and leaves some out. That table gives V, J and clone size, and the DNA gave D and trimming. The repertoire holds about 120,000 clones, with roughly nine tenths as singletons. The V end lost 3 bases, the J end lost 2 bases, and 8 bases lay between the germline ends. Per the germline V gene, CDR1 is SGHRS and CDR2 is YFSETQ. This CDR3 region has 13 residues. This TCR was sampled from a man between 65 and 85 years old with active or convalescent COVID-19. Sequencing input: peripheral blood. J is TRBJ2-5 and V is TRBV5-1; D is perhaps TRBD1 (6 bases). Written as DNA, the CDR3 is TGCGCCAGCAGCTGGACAGTTCAAGAGACCCAGTACTTC. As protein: CASSWTVQETQYF. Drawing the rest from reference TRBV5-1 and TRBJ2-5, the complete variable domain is KAGVTQTPRYLIKTRGQQVTLSCSPISGHRSVSWYQQTPGQGLQFLFEYFSETQRNKGNFPGRFSGRQFSNSRSEMNVSTLELGDSALYLCASSWTVQETQYFGPGTRLLVL.